This T cell receptor (beta chain) was sequenced during a study of Graves' ophthalmopathy and Graves' hyperthyroidism. The wider study: The collection of peripheral blood took place at initial diagnosis, before any treatment.

This clonotype has only a few counts. Its antigen is not known. Patients were left out if they had other autoimmune diseases, uncontrolled infections, pregnancy or lactation. Diagnostic conclusions were grounded in clinical symptoms, serum thyroxine, TRAb, thyroid ultrasound and orbital computed tomography. The CDR3 runs 15 residues. In germline, CDR1 is DFQATT, CDR2 SNEGSKA (reference sequence). Trimming left V 1 base short and J 6 bases short, with 15 bases between. Amplified TCR beta CDR3 regions were obtained using RNA transcripts as template. Scientists carried out first-round RT-PCR using HTBI primers and then a second-round multiplex PCR. Using its own MiXCR run on the multiplex PCR reads, TCRdb lists one record per CDR3 protein. This table has roughly 400,000 distinct CDR3 sequences, 15% to 20% appearing once. Whole-study results and caveats: A classifier, a 13-signature model, separated ophthalmopathy from stable hyperthyroidism with 87.88% sensitivity and roughly 80% specificity.

Input material: peripheral blood. The TCR comes from an adult woman with stable Graves' hyperthyroidism. V and J are TRBV20-1 and TRBJ2-2, with a possible D match to TRBD2 (6 bases). CDR3 sequence reads: CSARVGGAPPGELFF. CDR3 DNA: TGCAGTGCTAGAGTAGGAGGGGCACCTCCCGGGGAGCTGTTTTTT.